The TCR beta chain described here comes from a study of neoadjuvant anti-PD-1 for oral cavity cancer. Study-wide points: Only a few patients per response group were TCR-analyzed; validation needed. Pretreatment Treg/Th17 ratio correlated inversely with post-treatment tumor clonality.

In the case of this clone: Its antigen is unidentified.

Between the trimmed V and J ends, which lost 0 bases and 6 bases, there was a span of 8 bases. Germline lookup yields CDR1 MNHEY and CDR2 SMNVEV (reference sequence). The CDR3 runs 13 residues. The time point here: after neoadjuvant nivolumab, at surgical resection. No culture or expansion preceded analysis of these blood cells. Most PBMC samples had 450 to 500 ng input DNA in six replicates. The assay was immunoSEQ multiplex PCR, and TCRdb's table has in-frame clones only and misses some. Of some 31,000 clones in the sample, roughly 85% were seen once. V gene TRBV27 combines with J gene TRBJ1-1; D is perhaps TRBD1 (5 bases). The sample here was PBMCs, taken after nivolumab (anti-PD-1) treatment. This clonotype originated in a person between 35 and 79 years old with oral cavity squamous cell carcinoma. CDR3 sequence (DNA): TGTGCCAGCAGTTTATCCCCGACAGCTGAAGCTTTCTTT. This gives the protein CASSLSPTAEAFF.